The 26 T cell receptor beta chains reported below all come from one sample, sequenced in a study of T cells in Graves' hyperthyroidism and ophthalmopathy. Amplified regions were TCR beta CDR3 sequences from RNA transcripts. With the HTBI primer set, the TCR CDR3 went through a first round of RT-PCR. TCRdb re-derived calls from the multiplex PCR reads in MiXCR, one entry per CDR3 protein. The sample consists of 250,000 to 300,000 distinct CDR3 sequences, around 19% of them appearing once. Sequencing was performed on blood. These receptors all stem from a man aged 45-65 years with Graves' ophthalmopathy.

Concerning this clonotype itself: The junction and the germline gene differ at one end; a read error may be behind it. The chain has TRBV20-1 and TRBJ2-1, with unresolved D. Looked up from germline, CDR1 is DFQATT and CDR2 is SNEGSKA (reference sequence). The CDR3 is made up of 13 amino acids. The DNA for the CDR3 is TGCAGTGTGCCCCAAAACATCGACAATGGGCAGTTCTTC. Amino acid sequence: CSVPQNIDNGQFF.

The sample holds many counts of this clonotype. The chain links TRBV6-1 to TRBJ2-7; 7 positions match TRBD2. V dropped 2 bases and J dropped 0; count of bases not matched to a gene: 4. The CDR3 runs to 15 residues. Germline V gene data show CDR1 as MNHNS and CDR2 as SASEGT. The CDR3 sequence: CASSELAGLSYEQYF. CDR3 DNA sequence: TGTGCCAGCAGTGAATTAGCGGGTCTCTCCTACGAGCAGTACTTC.

Ten or more counts support this clonotype. The chain carries TRBV27 and TRBJ1-2; 12 bases agree with TRBD1. The germline V gene encodes CDR1 MNHEY and CDR2 SMNVEV (reference sequence). V lost 6 bases and J lost 7; bases outside the gene matches: 12. The CDR3 sequence is 16 residues long. DNA of the CDR3: TGTGCCAGCAGCCGATTCGGGACAGGGGGCGCGGGTGGCTACACCTTC. Its protein product is CASSRFGTGGAGGYTF.

This clonotype was recorded at least ten times. The V and J genes are TRBV3-1 and TRBJ2-7, with D possibly matching TRBD2 (6 bases). Trimming pared 3 bases from V and 2 bases from J, leaving 8 bases between. Germline lookup yields CDR1 LGHDT and CDR2 YNNKEL (reference sequence). The CDR3 loop spans 13 amino acids. The CDR3 protein is CASSHGGAYEQYF. The DNA for the CDR3 is TGTGCCAGCAGCCACGGCGGGGCCTACGAGCAGTACTTC.

In this sample, this clonotype turned up many times. V is TRBV6-1 and J is TRBJ1-5; the match to TRBD1 covers 10 bases. J lost 0 bases, V lost 6 bases, and 2 bases had no gene match. This CDR3 comprises 15 residues. Germline loops: CDR1 MNHNS, CDR2 SASEGT. The DNA of the CDR3 is TGTGCCAGCAGGACAGGGGGCAATAGCAATCAGCCCCAGCATTTT. This codes for CASRTGGNSNQPQHF.

This clonotype was detected many times. The V call is TRBV30, the J call TRBJ2-7; D is uncertain. The CDR3 runs to 13 residues. Germline CDR1 is GTSNPN and CDR2 is SVGIG (reference sequence). Trimming shortened V by 4 bases and J by 0 bases, and 10 bases separated the two germline ends. In DNA form, the CDR3 reads TGTGCCTGGATGATACGAGACTCCTACGAGCAGTACTTC. It translates to CAWMIRDSYEQYF. Drawing the rest from reference TRBV30 and TRBJ2-7, the complete variable domain is SQTIHQWPATLVQPVGSPLSLECTVEGTSNPNLYWYRQAAGRGLQLLFYSVGIGQISSEVPQNLSASRPQDRQFILSSKKLLLSDSGFYLCAWMIRDSYEQYFGPGTRLTVT.

The CDR3 reads CASRVTGERMNTEAFF. The CDR3 DNA reads as TGTGCCAGCAGAGTGACAGGGGAGAGGATGAACACTGAAGCTTTCTTT. This rearrangement joins TRBV25-1 to TRBJ1-1, with 8 positions matching TRBD1. This CDR3 spans 16 amino acids. Per the germline V gene, CDR1 is MGHDK and CDR2 is SYGVNS. V dropped 6 bases and J dropped 0; count of bases not matched to a gene: 9.

The chain couples TRBV28 to TRBJ2-1; weak D call: TRBD2 (5 bases). The CDR3 contains 16 residues. Per germline, CDR1 MDHEN and CDR2 SYDVKM. V was clipped by 3 bases and J by 1 base, with 13 bases between them. CDR3 in amino acids: CASSLDAGKSYNEQFF. The DNA for the CDR3 is TGTGCCAGCAGTTTGGACGCGGGTAAATCCTACAATGAGCAGTTCTTC.

The chain has TRBV6-5 and TRBJ2-1, with TRBD1 matching 8 bases. The ends lost 2 bases at V and 6 bases at J; junction bases unmatched: 9. The germline CDR1 and CDR2 sequences are MNHEY and SVGAGI. This CDR3 has 16 residues. The CDR3 sequence: CASSYTVTGALNEQFF. The CDR3 coding sequence is TGTGCCAGCAGTTACACTGTGACAGGGGCCCTCAATGAGCAGTTCTTC.

The chain joins TRBV5-4 to TRBJ2-1; D is possibly TRBD2 (6 bases). Germline V lookup: CDR1 SGHNT, CDR2 YYREEE (reference sequence). Trimming took 8 bases from V and 2 from J, leaving 17 bases between them. The CDR3 extends over 15 amino acids. CDR3 sequence: CASNVPGTPYNEQFF. The CDR3 bases are TGTGCCAGTAATGTGCCCGGGACTCCCTACAATGAGCAGTTCTTC.

This clonotype was seen repeatedly, ten times or more. This chain links TRBV30 with TRBJ1-1, with D hard to call. This CDR3 comprises 13 residues. Germline assignment: CDR1 GTSNPN and CDR2 SVGIG (reference sequence). Trimming took 2 bases from V and 5 from J, leaving 12 bases between them. This CDR3 is CAWSFGGGTEAFF. In DNA form, the CDR3 reads TGTGCCTGGAGTTTCGGAGGTGGGACTGAAGCTTTCTTT.

This clonotype was seen a few times. This rearrangement joins TRBV27 to TRBJ2-3, with a weak D call TRBD2 (5 bases). The CDR3 runs to 13 residues. Germline-derived CDR1 and CDR2 are MNHEY and SMNVEV (reference sequence). Trimming took off 9 bases at V and 7 bases at J, with 17 bases between the two ends. CDR3 nucleotides: TGTGCCAGTGCAACCCCGGAGGCCTATACGCAGTATTTT. Protein sequence: CASATPEAYTQYF.

The CDR3 coding sequence is TGTGCCAGCAGTGCCCAGGCAGGGAACTACGAGCAGTACTTC. Its translation is CASSAQAGNYEQYF. The chain joins TRBV9 to TRBJ2-7; D might be TRBD1 (5 bases). Trimming removed 5 bases from V and 3 bases from J, with 15 bases in between. CDR1 and CDR2 from the germline V gene are SGDLS and YYNGEE. CDR3 length: 14 amino acids.

V gene TRBV20-1 combines with J gene TRBJ2-3; 8 nucleotides align to TRBD2. With 3 bases clipped from V and 3 bases from J, the junction kept 5 bases outside the gene matches. This CDR3 comprises 14 residues. From germline, CDR1 is DFQATT and CDR2 SNEGSKA (reference sequence). The DNA for the CDR3 is TGCAGTGCTAGTGCGGGCGGGAGGACAGATACGCAGTATTTT. It codes for CSASAGGRTDTQYF.

This clonotype was seen more than once but under ten times. The CDR3: CASSATSGHNEQFF. The CDR3, as DNA: TGTGCCAGCAGCGCGACTAGCGGACACAATGAGCAGTTCTTC. The chain employs TRBV9 and TRBJ2-1; 9 nucleotides match TRBD2. With V trimmed by 3 bases and J by 5 bases, 3 bases remained unmatched. Germline loops: CDR1 SGDLS, CDR2 YYNGEE. The CDR3 is 14 amino acids.

This clonotype was detected once. CDR3 in amino acids: CASSPLELGLRYSSYNEQFF. The CDR3 nucleotides are TGTGCCAGCAGCCCTCTTGAGTTGGGACTCCGATATAGCTCCTACAATGAGCAGTTCTTC. The rearrangement joins TRBV4-2 to TRBJ2-1; tentative D call: TRBD2 (6 bases). The V and J ends lost 4 bases and 0 bases respectively, with 25 bases between them. Germline V CDR1 and CDR2: LGHNA, YNFKEQ. The length of the CDR3 is 20 residues.

CDR3 nucleotide sequence: TGTGCCAGCACCCCACAGGGACACTATGGCTACACCTTC. This codes for CASTPQGHYGYTF. The chain couples TRBV7-9 to TRBJ1-2; maybe TRBD1 (6 bases). Trimming left V 7 bases short and J 3 bases short, with 12 bases between. The CDR3 has 13 residues. Germline CDR1 SEHNR, CDR2 FQNEAQ (reference sequence).

This clonotype was seen ten or more times. The chain uses TRBV20-1 and TRBJ2-7, with D perhaps matching TRBD2 (6 bases). V lost 4 bases to trimming and J lost 6 bases, with 16 bases between them. This CDR3 has 13 amino acids. Germline loops: CDR1 DFQATT, CDR2 SNEGSKA (reference sequence). The CDR3 DNA reads as TGCAGTGCTATGAGACTAGGGACCCTCGAGCAGTACTTC. As protein: CSAMRLGTLEQYF.

This clonotype was counted at least ten times. The chain employs TRBV5-1 and TRBJ2-5; D gene unclear. V was trimmed by 1 base and J by 1 base, leaving 8 bases between them. Germline loops: CDR1 SGHRS, CDR2 YFSETQ. The CDR3 consists of 14 residues. The CDR3 region has the DNA TGCGCCAGCAGCTTGAGGCTAGGCCAAGAGACCCAGTACTTC. This gives the protein CASSLRLGQETQYF.

Turning to this clonotype: A read error is possible here, since a much larger clone lies one base away. The rearrangement joins TRBV10-3 to TRBJ2-7; the D gene is possibly TRBD2 (6 bases). The CDR3 runs to 14 residues. CDR1 is ENHRY and CDR2 is SYGVKD in the germline V gene. The V and J ends lost 5 bases and 6 bases respectively, with 17 bases between them. The CDR3 coding sequence is TGTGCCATCAGTCCTCCTTCAGTTAGCGGCGAGCAGTACTTC. Translated, it gives CAISPPSVSGEQYF.

In its sample, this clonotype was seen many times. The CDR3 sequence: CASLNRDTQPYEQYF. The CDR3 bases are TGTGCCAGTCTCAACCGGGACACCCAACCTTACGAGCAGTACTTC. This chain connects TRBV11-2 to TRBJ2-7; weak D call: TRBD1 (6 bases). Germline loops: CDR1 SGHAT, CDR2 FQNNGV. The CDR3 loop spans 15 amino acids. V lost 9 bases, J lost 4 bases, and 22 bases lay in between.

Only a few counts were recorded for this clonotype. CDR3 loop: CASRPVGTSFEAFF. The DNA of the CDR3 is TGTGCCAGCAGACCAGTTGGGACCAGTTTTGAAGCTTTCTTT. V is TRBV9 and J is TRBJ1-1; tentative D call: TRBD1 (5 bases). This CDR3 is 14 amino acids long. CDR1 and CDR2 from the germline V gene are SGDLS and YYNGEE. V dropped 5 bases and J dropped 7 bases, with 18 bases sitting between them.

A few counts support this clonotype. V and J are TRBV20-1 and TRBJ1-2; 9 nucleotides align to TRBD1. Trimming cost V 3 bases and J 7 bases; bases outside gene matches: 3. From germline, CDR1 is DFQATT and CDR2 SNEGSKA (reference sequence). This CDR3 comprises 12 residues. The CDR3 DNA is TGCAGTGCTAGGGGACAGGGAACTGGCTACACCTTC. Translated, it gives CSARGQGTGYTF.

The chain carries TRBV29-1 and TRBJ2-3, with 7 bases that match TRBD1. The trim removed 4 bases at V and 3 bases at J, leaving 1 base unmatched. Per the germline V gene, CDR1 is SQVTM and CDR2 is ANQGSEA. The CDR3 has 12 residues. CDR3 protein: CSVGQGTDTQYF. DNA for the CDR3: TGCAGCGTTGGACAGGGAACAGATACGCAGTATTTT.

This clonotype was recorded at least ten times. The chain joins TRBV20-1 to TRBJ2-5; tentatively, D is TRBD1 or TRBD2 (5 bases each). V lost 7 bases to trimming and J lost 5 bases, with 11 bases between them. This CDR3 region has 11 residues. Germline V gives CDR1 DFQATT, CDR2 SNEGSKA (reference sequence). For the CDR3, the DNA is TGCAGTGGGGACCTCTGGGAGACCCAGTACTTC. Residues: CSGDLWETQYF.

This clonotype has at least ten counts. This sequence joins TRBV12-3 or TRBV12-4 and TRBJ1-5; D is unclear. This CDR3 is 12 amino acids long. Trimming shortened V by 4 bases and J by 3 bases, and 4 bases separated the two germline ends. The CDR3 sequence is CASSWTNQPQHF. The CDR3 nucleotides are TGTGCCAGCAGTTGGACCAATCAGCCCCAGCATTTT.